This T cell receptor beta chain comes out of a study of a mutant IDH1 vaccine in newly diagnosed glioma. Study at large: Following radiotherapy alone, or alongside temozolomide cycles, vaccination was started after an interval of 4-6 weeks. Earlier treatment was radiotherapy, temozolomide, or both, with most getting both.

The repertoire was sequenced with immunoSEQ multiplex PCR; TCRdb's copy has only in-frame clones and lacks some. The profile shows about 90,000 clones, approximately 89% of them singletons. Notes on this clone: The antigen is unknown.

Time point denoted: week 47, end of study. Each dose of the vaccine consisted of 300 ug of mutant IDH1 20-mer peptide, with topical imiquimod. New astrocytomas of WHO grade 3 or 4 that were IDH1-mutant and ATRX-lost were found in the donors. Germline-derived CDR1 and CDR2 are MNHNY and SVGAGI (reference sequence). The CDR3 is made up of 14 amino acids. The V gene lost 3 bases and the J gene lost 7 bases, with 15 bases spanning the gap. Study observations and caveats: Shifts in the top peripheral T cell clonotypes seemed unrelated to pseudoprogression.

Material: PBMCs, obtained from a glioma patient whose treatment included an IDH1 peptide vaccine. The sequence derives from a woman aged 45-60 years with glioma. The chain carries TRBV6-6 and TRBJ1-2; D uncertain. This chain's CDR3 is CASSYSEGSVGYTF. CDR3 DNA: TGTGCCAGCAGTTATTCGGAGGGTTCGGTTGGCTACACCTTC.